A selection of T cell receptor beta chains follows, all from one sample in a study of cytomegalovirus exposure and HLA in healthy donors. Some clones are missing from TCRdb's copy, which holds only in-frame ones; the method was immunoSEQ multiplex PCR. The repertoire holds 150,000 to 200,000 clones, around 81% seen once, with approximately 2% in the top ten. Material for sequencing was PBMCs. The source is a man in his thirties or forties in good health and CMV-seropositive. The CDR3 runs from the conserved cysteine through the conserved F or W. A D gene is named only where the DNA matches it firmly. Clone size is stated in some rows and not others, as once, few, many or a class when expanded.

v_call	d_call	j_call	clone_size	cdr3_nt	cdr3_aa
TRBV19	.	TRBJ2-7	.	TGTGCCAGTACAGACAGGGGAGGGTACGAGCAGTACTTC	CASTDRGGYEQYF
TRBV30	TRBD1	TRBJ1-5	few	TGTGCCTGGGCGGACAGGGTAAATCAGCCCCAGCATTTT	CAWADRVNQPQHF
TRBV7-2	.	TRBJ1-5	few	TGTGCCAGCAGCCGAGGAGGACCCCAGCATTTT	CASSRGGPQHF
TRBV2	.	TRBJ1-1	.	TGTGCCAGCAGTGGTCAAGGGGGGAACACTGAAGCTTTCTTT	CASSGQGGNTEAFF
TRBV6-5	.	TRBJ1-1	once	TGTGCCAGCAGCATACAGGGTACTGAAGCTTTCTTT	CASSIQGTEAFF
TRBV5-1	TRBD1	TRBJ2-1	once	TGCGCCAGCAGCTGGGACAGCCCCCCGGCCAATGAGCAGTTCTTC	CASSWDSPPANEQFF
TRBV27	TRBD1	TRBJ2-7	.	TGTGCCAGCAGCCCGGGACAGGGAGGCGAGCAGTACTTC	CASSPGQGGEQYF
TRBV4-3	TRBD1	TRBJ2-7	.	TGCGCCAGCAGCCCGGGACAGGACTCCTACGAGCAGTACTTC	CASSPGQDSYEQYF
TRBV9	TRBD2	TRBJ2-1	.	TGTGCCAGCAGCGTAGGAGACAGCGGGGGGAATGAGCAGTTCTTC	CASSVGDSGGNEQFF
TRBV4-1	.	TRBJ2-2	.	TGCGCCAGCAGCCAACCCCGGACAGATAGGGTAACCGGGGAGCTGTTTTTT	CASSQPRTDRVTGELFF
TRBV13	.	TRBJ2-2	.	TGTGCCAGCAGCTTAGTTTCCAGCGGACCCGGTCTGTTTTTT	CASSLVSSGPGLFF
TRBV4-3	.	TRBJ1-2	.	TGCGCCAGCAGCTATAGCAGGGTAAACTATGGCTACACCTTC	CASSYSRVNYGYTF
TRBV5-4	.	TRBJ1-1	once	TGTGCCAGCGTTCTTAGGGAGGGGAACACTGAAGCTTTCTTT	CASVLREGNTEAFF
TRBV6-5	.	TRBJ2-1	.	TGTGCCAGCAATAACTACCGCAATGAGCAGTTCTTC	CASNNYRNEQFF
TRBV10-3	TRBD1	TRBJ1-5	.	TGTGCCGTTGGACAGGAGGATTGGAATCAGCCCCAGCATTTT	CAVGQEDWNQPQHF
TRBV6-5	.	TRBJ1-1	.	TGTGCCAGCAGTCATAACACTGAAGCTTTCTTT	CASSHNTEAFF
TRBV6-5	.	TRBJ2-1	.	TGTGCCAGCAGTTACTCGAGGGGAGGAGGCAATGAGCAGTTCTTC	CASSYSRGGGNEQFF
TRBV18	.	TRBJ1-5	.	TGTGCCAGCTCACCACCTGGCACAGCCCCATTTTATCAGCCCCAGCATTTT	CASSPPGTAPFYQPQHF
TRBV7-9	.	TRBJ2-7	.	TGTGCCAGCAGCCCCGCTCCCCACAGGGTCCTACCCTACGAGCAGTACTTC	CASSPAPHRVLPYEQYF
TRBV4-1	.	TRBJ2-5	.	TGCGCCAGCAGCCCCTGGGCAGAGGGGGTGGAGACCCAGTACTTC	CASSPWAEGVETQYF
TRBV19	TRBD1	TRBJ1-2	.	TGTGCCAGTAGTATAGGACAGGGCTATGGCTACACCTTC	CASSIGQGYGYTF
TRBV15	.	TRBJ2-5	.	TGTGCCACCAGCAGCGGTACAAGGAGCTCCCAGGAGACCCAGTACTTC	CATSSGTRSSQETQYF
TRBV7-2	TRBD2	TRBJ2-1	.	TGTGCCAGCAGCTTAACCGGGACTAGAAGCTCCTACAATGAGCAGTTCTTC	CASSLTGTRSSYNEQFF
TRBV5-1	TRBD1	TRBJ1-2	.	TGCGCCAGCAGTCACGGGACAGCGAACTATGGCTACACCTTC	CASSHGTANYGYTF
TRBV11-2	.	TRBJ2-5	.	TGTGCCAGCAGCCGTATGTTGGTAGCCTTGGAGACCCAGTACTTC	CASSRMLVALETQYF
TRBV7-8	.	TRBJ1-4	.	TGTGCCAGCAGCTTCCGGGGGATTAATGAAAAACTGTTTTTT	CASSFRGINEKLFF
TRBV6-5	TRBD2	TRBJ2-7	.	TGTGCCAGCAGTTACTCGACGGGGGGCTACGAGCAGTACTTC	CASSYSTGGYEQYF
TRBV10-3	.	TRBJ2-1	.	TGTGCCATCAGGAAGCGAGACAATGAGCAGTTCTTC	CAIRKRDNEQFF
TRBV5-6	TRBD1	TRBJ1-1	.	TGTGCCAGCACGGGACAGGGGAGTGAGTGGACTGAAGCTTTCTTT	CASTGQGSEWTEAFF
TRBV4-3	.	TRBJ1-5	.	TGCGCCAGCAGCCAAGAAATCGGGGAGCCCCAGCATTTT	CASSQEIGEPQHF
TRBV4-3	TRBD2	TRBJ2-1	.	TGCGCCAGCAGCTCTCTAGCGGGCTCCAGCCCTGAGCAGTTCTTC	CASSSLAGSSPEQFF
TRBV15	TRBD1	TRBJ2-7	.	TGTGCCACCAGCAGAGGGACAGGGTACTACTTCGAGCAGTACTTC	CATSRGTGYYFEQYF
TRBV21-1	.	TRBJ1-4	.	TGTGCCAGCAGCCAGGACGGGGGGAAACTGTTTTTT	CASSQDGGKLFF
TRBV2	.	TRBJ2-5	.	TGTGCCAGCAGCGGGTCCCCTGCGGAGACCCAGTACTTC	CASSGSPAETQYF
TRBV7-9	TRBD1	TRBJ2-5	.	TGTGCCAGCAGCCACTTGACAGGGCCAGAGACCCAGTACTTC	CASSHLTGPETQYF
TRBV4-1	TRBD1	TRBJ2-7	.	TGCGCCAGCAGCCCAGGACAGGGCGGGACCTACGAGCAGTACTTC	CASSPGQGGTYEQYF
TRBV7-6	TRBD2	TRBJ2-2	.	TGTGCCAGCAGCTTAACCGGGACTAGCGGCACCGGGGAGCTGTTTTTT	CASSLTGTSGTGELFF
TRBV7-9	TRBD1	TRBJ1-4	.	TGTGCCAGCAGCGCTCAGGGGGCCTTAAATGAAAAACTGTTTTTT	CASSAQGALNEKLFF
TRBV12-5	.	TRBJ1-4	.	TGTGCTAGTGGTTTGGTACTACGCGGGTTGGAGGAAAAACTGTTTTTT	CASGLVLRGLEEKLFF
TRBV27	.	TRBJ1-1	.	TGTGCCAGCTCCCCCTCGAGGACTGAAGCTTTCTTT	CASSPSRTEAFF
TRBV5-1	TRBD1	TRBJ1-4	.	TGCGCCAGCAGCACCGGGACAGGGCAGGAAAAACTGTTTTTT	CASSTGTGQEKLFF
TRBV19	TRBD2	TRBJ2-7	.	TGTGCTAGTAGTACTAGCGGAATCGGGGAGCAGTACTTC	CASSTSGIGEQYF
TRBV18	TRBD1	TRBJ2-7	.	TGTGCCAGCTCATCACAGGGGGCAGTAGAAGAGCAGTACTTC	CASSSQGAVEEQYF
TRBV5-8	TRBD2	TRBJ2-7	.	TGTGCCAGCAGCATAGGCGGGGGGTCCTCCTACGAGCAGTACTTC	CASSIGGGSSYEQYF
TRBV10-2	TRBD2	TRBJ2-7	.	TGCGCCAGCGTCCTAGCGGGGTCGAACGAGCAGTACTTC	CASVLAGSNEQYF
TRBV18	.	TRBJ1-1	.	TGTGCCAGCTCAGTAACCGGCAGGGACACTGAAGCTTTCTTT	CASSVTGRDTEAFF
TRBV30	.	TRBJ2-2	.	TGTGCCTGGCGCCCGGTGAACACCGGGGAGCTGTTTTTT	CAWRPVNTGELFF
TRBV18	TRBD2	TRBJ2-3	.	TGTGCCAGCTCACCACTCCCGTACGGACTAGCGGGGGGGAGCACAGATACGCAGTATTTT	CASSPLPYGLAGGSTDTQYF